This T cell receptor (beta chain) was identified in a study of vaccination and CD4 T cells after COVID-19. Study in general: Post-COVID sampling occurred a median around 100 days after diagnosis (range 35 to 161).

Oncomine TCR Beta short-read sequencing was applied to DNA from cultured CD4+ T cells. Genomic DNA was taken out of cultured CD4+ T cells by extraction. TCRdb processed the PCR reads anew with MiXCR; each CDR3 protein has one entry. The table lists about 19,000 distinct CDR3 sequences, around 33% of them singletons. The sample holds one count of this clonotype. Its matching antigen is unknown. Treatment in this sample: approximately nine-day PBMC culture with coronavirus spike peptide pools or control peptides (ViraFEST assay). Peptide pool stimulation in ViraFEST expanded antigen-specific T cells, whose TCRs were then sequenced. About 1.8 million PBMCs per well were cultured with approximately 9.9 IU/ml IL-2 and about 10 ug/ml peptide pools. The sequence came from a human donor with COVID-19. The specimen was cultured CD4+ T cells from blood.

CDR3 region: CASSLGVAGGYNEQFF. DNA of the CDR3: TGTGCCAGCAGCTTAGGGGTCGCGGGGGGTTACAATGAGCAGTTCTTC. The chain joins TRBV7-9 to TRBJ2-1; 8 bases fit TRBD2. J gave up 4 bases and V 1 base, and 6 bases lay outside the gene matches. CDR1 is SEHNR, CDR2 FQNEAQ, per germline (reference sequence). The CDR3 runs to 16 residues.